The T cell receptor (beta chain) described here comes from a study of control samples from healthy donors and cancer patients. CDR3 size: 16 residues. From germline, CDR1 is SGDLS and CDR2 YYNGEE. V was pared by 0 bases and J by 0 bases, with 3 bases of the junction left unmatched. Measured with immunoSEQ multiplex PCR; TCRdb has only the in-frame clones, and not every one. The sample has 100,000 or so clones; about 89% are singletons. The rearrangement links TRBV9 to TRBJ2-1, with 7 bases fitting TRBD2. The source is a woman in her thirties in good health. Sequences were obtained from blood. CDR3 sequence: CASSVDGRYSYNEQFF. In nucleotides, the CDR3 is TGTGCCAGCAGCGTAGACGGGAGGTACTCCTACAATGAGCAGTTCTTC.